The clone carrying this TCR beta chain was counted once. The table came from immunoSEQ multiplex PCR; TCRdb's copy has only in-frame clones and leaves some out. This table holds more than 2 million clones, about 95% found once. The data stem from a study of shared clonotypes between healthy human individuals. The CDR3 totals 14 residues. The V end was cut by 4 bases, the J end by 1 base, with 11 bases between. The germline gives CDR1 SGHRS, CDR2 YFSETQ. The gene calls are TRBV5-1 and TRBJ1-1; D remains unclear. Sample: naive CD4+ T cells sorted from blood. This sample's subset: CD45RA+ positively selected. The source is a man aged 18 to 29 in good health. CDR3: CASSVPRPNTEAFF. The CDR3 DNA is TGCGCCAGCAGCGTCCCCCGACCGAACACTGAAGCTTTCTTT.